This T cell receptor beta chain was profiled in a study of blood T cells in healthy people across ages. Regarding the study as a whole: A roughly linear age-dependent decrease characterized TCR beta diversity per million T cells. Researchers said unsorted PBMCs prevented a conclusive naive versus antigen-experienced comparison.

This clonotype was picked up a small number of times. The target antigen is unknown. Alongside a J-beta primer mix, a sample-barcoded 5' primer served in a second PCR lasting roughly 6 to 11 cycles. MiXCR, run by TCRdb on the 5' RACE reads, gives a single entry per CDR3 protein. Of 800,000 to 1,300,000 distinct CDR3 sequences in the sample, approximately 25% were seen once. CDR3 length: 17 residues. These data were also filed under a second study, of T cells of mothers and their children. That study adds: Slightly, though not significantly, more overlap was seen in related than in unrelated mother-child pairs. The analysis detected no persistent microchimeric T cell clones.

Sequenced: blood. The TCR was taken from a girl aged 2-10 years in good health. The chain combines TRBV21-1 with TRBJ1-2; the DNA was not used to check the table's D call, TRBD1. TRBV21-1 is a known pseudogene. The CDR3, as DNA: TGTGCCAGCAGCAAAGAGGAGGCAGGGGGATCTACCTATGGCTACACCTTC. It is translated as CASSKEEAGGSTYGYTF.